This passage covers 17 T cell receptor beta chains from one sample sequenced in a study of blood T cell repertoires in COVID-19 (TCRdb year 2020). To prepare the library, the immunoSEQ multiplex PCR assay was applied. What TCRdb holds here is the immuneACCESS table cut down to in-frame rearrangements. Part of the clones is not present; checked against another copy, under half of the missing clones reflect an unresolved V gene, and the others are unexplained. The sample profile shows some 40,000 clones; around four fifths of them were found once. Roughly 48% of the sample is held by the ten biggest clonotypes. Sample: peripheral blood. The source of these receptors is a woman aged 80 or over with acute or convalescent COVID-19.

The rearrangement joins TRBV11-2 to TRBJ1-3; no clear D gene. The CDR3 covers 14 residues. Germline V gene sequence: CDR1 SGHAT, CDR2 FQNNGV. V gave up 5 bases and J gave up 2 bases, with 10 bases separating them. The DNA for the CDR3 is TGTGCCAGCAGCGAGCAGACTACTGGAAACACCATATATTTT. This codes for CASSEQTTGNTIYF.

This rearrangement joins TRBV7-9 to TRBJ1-1; maybe TRBD1 (6 bases). This CDR3 has 15 residues. Germline CDR1 is SEHNR and CDR2 is FQNEAQ (reference sequence). The V gene lost 0 bases and the J gene lost 6 bases, with 14 bases spanning the gap. CDR3 loop: CASSLAQGLESEAFF. As DNA, the CDR3 is TGTGCCAGCAGCTTAGCACAGGGCTTGGAATCTGAAGCTTTCTTT.

The chain's CDR3 is CASSFTGISGNTIYF. CDR3 nucleotide sequence: TGTGCCAGCAGCTTCACAGGGATCTCTGGAAACACCATATATTTT. The chain combines TRBV7-9 with TRBJ1-3, with D possibly being TRBD1 (6 bases). V lost 3 bases and J 0 bases, leaving 9 bases between the germline ends. Germline values: CDR1 SEHNR, CDR2 FQNEAQ (reference sequence). The CDR3 loop spans 15 amino acids.

The chain links TRBV5-1 to TRBJ2-7, with 7 bases fitting TRBD1. CDR1 SGHRS and CDR2 YFSETQ come from the germline V gene. J was trimmed by 1 base and V by 3 bases; bases with no gene match: 7. The CDR3 covers 15 residues. CDR3 amino acids: CASSSRQGSSYEQYF. The DNA for the CDR3 is TGCGCCAGCAGCTCGCGACAGGGATCTTCCTACGAGCAGTACTTC.

The chain couples TRBV6-2 or TRBV6-3 to TRBJ2-7; 12 nucleotides match TRBD1. Per the germline V gene, CDR1 is MNHEY and CDR2 is SVGEGT. This CDR3 region has 18 residues. V lost 7 bases to trimming and J lost 2 bases; unmatched junction nucleotides: 15. CDR3 coding DNA: TGTGCCAGCACCCCCCCGGGACAGGGGGCCCTACGCCCCTACGAGCAGTACTTC. Its translation is CASTPPGQGALRPYEQYF.

This clone has just a few counts. This chain links TRBV6-1 with TRBJ2-3, with 10 bases fitting TRBD2. V dropped 4 bases and J dropped 4; count of bases not matched to a gene: 11. Germline CDR1 is MNHNS and CDR2 is SASEGT. The CDR3 length is 17 residues. As DNA, the CDR3 is TGTGCCAGCAGTGGCCCCCGAACTAGCGGGGCGGCAGATACGCAGTATTTT. The encoded protein is CASSGPRTSGAADTQYF.

The chain employs TRBV10-3 and TRBJ1-1; 9 bases map to TRBD1. The length of the CDR3 is 13 residues. CDR1 is ENHRY and CDR2 is SYGVKD in the germline V gene. Trimming cost V 7 bases and J 2 bases; bases outside gene matches: 2. CDR3 region: CAIKTGGNTEAFF. The CDR3 DNA sequence: TGTGCCATCAAGACAGGGGGAAACACTGAAGCTTTCTTT.

The table lists this clone with a count of one. The chain recombines TRBV7-9 with TRBJ2-7, with 10 bases fitting TRBD1. The CDR3 covers 15 residues. The V gene end was trimmed by 3 bases and the J gene end by 2 bases; junction bases not matched to a gene: 4. From germline, CDR1 is SEHNR and CDR2 FQNEAQ (reference sequence). The CDR3 region is CASSLGQGLPYEQYF. The CDR3 DNA reads as TGTGCCAGCAGCTTGGGACAGGGGCTCCCCTACGAGCAGTACTTC. Based on the CDR3 plus reference TRBV7-9 and TRBJ2-7, the full variable domain is DTGVSQNPRHKITKRGQNVTFRCDPISEHNRLYWYRQTLGQGPEFLTYFQNEAQLEKSRLLSDRFSAERPKGSFSTLEIQRTEQGDSAMYLCASSLGQGLPYEQYFGPGTRLTVT.

V and J are TRBV6-2 or TRBV6-3 and TRBJ1-5; D uncertain. Per the germline V gene, CDR1 is MNHEY and CDR2 is SVGEGT. V lost 0 bases, J lost 6 bases, and 9 bases lay in between. This CDR3 has 14 residues. The CDR3 loop reads CASSYSRGFQPQHF. The CDR3 coding sequence is TGTGCCAGCAGTTACTCCCGGGGTTTTCAGCCCCAGCATTTT.

This clone was counted a single time. The chain recombines TRBV7-2 with TRBJ1-4, with 8 bases lining up with TRBD1. There are 14 residues in the CDR3. V lost 5 bases, J lost 8 bases, and 7 bases stayed unmatched. Germline assignment: CDR1 SGHTA and CDR2 FQGNSA. In DNA form, the CDR3 reads TGTGCCAGCAGCCCCGGACAGGGACGCGAAAAACTGTTTTTT. The encoded protein is CASSPGQGREKLFF. Looking up the rest from reference TRBV7-2 and TRBJ1-4 gives the full variable domain: GAGVSQSPSNKVTEKGKDVELRCDPISGHTALYWYRQSLGQGLEFLIYFQGNSAPDKSGLPSDRFSAERTGGSVSTLTIQRTQQEDSAVYLCASSPGQGREKLFFGSGTQLSVL.

The V and J genes are TRBV6-5 and TRBJ2-7; no definite D call. The CDR3 is 12 amino acids. The germline gives CDR1 MNHEY, CDR2 SVGAGI. Trimming cost V 5 bases and J 2 bases, with 7 bases left between them. In DNA, the CDR3 is TGTGCCAGCAGTACTTCCGCCTACGAGCAGTACTTC. It yields the protein CASSTSAYEQYF.

The chain links TRBV11-3 to TRBJ2-7; 9 bases align to TRBD1. The CDR3 has 15 residues. Germline trimming cut 2 bases from V and 4 bases from J; bases unmatched to any gene: 6. Germline V CDR1 and CDR2: SGHNT, YENEEA. The CDR3 loop is CASSLSGTGWYEQYF. CDR3 in DNA: TGTGCCAGCAGCTTATCAGGGACAGGGTGGTACGAGCAGTACTTC.

This clone occurred a few times. This chain links TRBV21-1 with TRBJ2-3; the listed D gene, TRBD2, was not tested against the DNA. TRBV21-1 is a known pseudogene. The CDR3 extends over 15 amino acids. CDR3 bases: TGTGCCAGCAGCACTGGCGGTACTAGCACAGATACGCAGTATTTT. Its protein product is CASSTGGTSTDTQYF.

The chain couples TRBV12-3 or TRBV12-4 to TRBJ1-5; a possible D gene is TRBD1 (6 bases). Between the trimmed V and J ends, which lost 3 bases and 4 bases, there was a span of 7 bases. The CDR3 loop spans 13 amino acids. In DNA form, the CDR3 reads TGTGCCAGCAGTTTTACAGGGAATCAGCCCCAGCATTTT. Translating gives CASSFTGNQPQHF.

This clone has only a few counts. This chain connects TRBV30 to TRBJ2-2; tentative D call: TRBD1 (6 bases). The CDR3 sequence is 14 residues long. Germline V gene lookup returns CDR1 GTSNPN and CDR2 SVGIG (reference sequence). V lost 1 base and J lost 5, with 11 bases in between. The CDR3 sequence is CAWSGGGGTGELFF. In nucleotides, the CDR3 is TGTGCCTGGAGTGGTGGGGGCGGGACCGGGGAGCTGTTTTTT. Variable domain in full (rest from reference TRBV30 and TRBJ2-2): SQTIHQWPATLVQPVGSPLSLECTVEGTSNPNLYWYRQAAGRGLQLLFYSVGIGQISSEVPQNLSASRPQDRQFILSSKKLLLSDSGFYLCAWSGGGGTGELFFGEGSRLTVL.

The rearrangement joins TRBV6-5 to TRBJ1-2; D might be TRBD1 (6 bases). V lost 6 bases and J lost 3, with 17 bases in between. The V gene's germline CDR1 is MNHEY and CDR2 SVGAGI. The CDR3 has 15 residues. The CDR3, as DNA: TGTGCCAGCAGCCCGGCGGGGAGGGGGGACTATGGCTACACCTTC. Amino acid sequence: CASSPAGRGDYGYTF.

V gene TRBV7-2 combines with J gene TRBJ2-2, with D possibly TRBD2 on 6 matching bases. This CDR3 spans 16 amino acids. CDR1 and CDR2 (germline): SGHTA, FQGNSA. Trimming took 5 bases from V and 3 from J, leaving 16 bases between them. The DNA of the CDR3 is TGTGCCAGCAGCCTCCAGCCCGGGACTTACACCGGGGAGCTGTTTTTT. The encoded protein is CASSLQPGTYTGELFF.